These T cell receptor beta chains were read from a single sample in a study of T cells after yellow fever vaccination. TCRdb independently ran MiXCR on the 5' RACE reads; one entry per CDR3 protein. Found here are 70,000 to 80,000 distinct CDR3 sequences, around 7.8% of them singletons; the top ten hold around 28%. Source: CD8+ T cells sorted from PBMCs, taken around 10 days after the first yellow fever vaccination. The receptors come from a man aged 18 to 30 who received the YFV17D yellow fever vaccine. Both conserved end residues are part of each CDR3. A D gene is named only where the DNA matches it firmly. The listing skips clone size in some rows; elsewhere it reads once, few, many or a size class.

- TRBJ2-2 many TRBV4-2 TGTGCCAGCAGTCACCCCACCGGGGAGCTGTTTTTT CASSHPTGELFF
- TRBJ2-1 many TRBV4-1 TGCGCCAGCAGCCATCATGATGAGCAGTTCTTC CASSHHDEQFF
TRBD2 TRBJ2-2 - TRBV7-2 TGTGCCAGCAGCCCGGGTCCGGGGGGGTTTACTTGGGAGCTGTTTTTT CASSPGPGGFTWELFF
- TRBJ1-4 - TRBV19 TGTGCCAGTAGTATAGGCTATCAGGGAGGAAATGAAAAACTGTTTTTT CASSIGYQGGNEKLFF
TRBD1 TRBJ1-5 few TRBV4-1 TGCGCCAGCAGCCGAACTACAGGGGGCAATCAGCCCCAGCATTTT CASSRTTGGNQPQHF
TRBD2 TRBJ2-7 many TRBV7-2 TGTGCCAGCAGCTTGCGAGCGGGGGGTTACGAGCAGTACTTC CASSLRAGGYEQYF
TRBD1 TRBJ1-2 many TRBV7-8 TGTGCCAGCAGCTCAACCGGGACAGTTTTCTATGGCTACACCTTC CASSSTGTVFYGYTF
TRBD1 TRBJ1-6 - TRBV5-1 TGCGCCAGCAGCTACGACAGGGGTCCTTCACCCCTCCACTTT CASSYDRGPSPLHF
- TRBJ2-7 many TRBV6-5 TGTGCCAGCAGTTACCTTCCAACACCCTACGAGCAGTACTTC CASSYLPTPYEQYF
TRBD2 TRBJ2-3 many TRBV6-5 TGTGCCAGCAGTTACGGCGGGGGGAACACAGATACGCAGTATTTT CASSYGGGNTDTQYF
- TRBJ2-3 few TRBV10-3 TGTGCCATCAGTGAGTCCCTCAGCCCCACAGATACGCAGTATTTT CAISESLSPTDTQYF
- TRBJ1-2 many TRBV9 TGTGCCAGCAGCGTAGCGCTAGACAACTATGGCTACACCTTC CASSVALDNYGYTF
- TRBJ2-4 few TRBV30 TGTGCCTGGAGTGGAACGGGGAACATTCAGTACTTC CAWSGTGNIQYF
TRBD2 TRBJ2-7 many TRBV4-3 TGCGCCAGCAGCCAGGGAGGGGTCAGGGAAGAGCAGTACTTC CASSQGGVREEQYF
TRBD2 TRBJ2-7 - TRBV4-1 TGCGCCAGCAGCCAAGGACACGGGGGGATTATTTACGAGCAGTACTTC CASSQGHGGIIYEQYF
TRBD2 TRBJ2-1 many TRBV5-1 TGCGCCAGCAGCCTGGGGACTAACTACAATGAGCAGTTCTTC CASSLGTNYNEQFF
- TRBJ2-5 - TRBV7-9 TGTGCCAGCAGCTTTGCGACCGGCCAGAAAGATGAGACCCAGTACTTC CASSFATGQKDETQYF
- TRBJ1-5 few TRBV15 TGTGCCACCAGCCCCCGCGGGGCGAACAATCAGCCCCAGCATTTT CATSPRGANNQPQHF
TRBD1 TRBJ1-2 many TRBV20-1 TGCAGTGCTAGAGTGGGGACAGTGAATGGCTACACCTTC CSARVGTVNGYTF
- TRBJ1-5 many TRBV4-1 TGCGCCAGCAGCCCCTTCGTACAGGATAGCAATCAGCCCCAGCATTTT CASSPFVQDSNQPQHF
TRBD1 TRBJ2-2 many TRBV6-1 TGTGCCAGCAGTGAGCCGGGACAGTTCGGCGGGGAGCTGTTTTTT CASSEPGQFGGELFF
- TRBJ2-1 many TRBV6-2/TRBV6-3 TGTGCCAGCAGTGCAGGGGAGCCTACCTACAATGAGCAGTTCTTC CASSAGEPTYNEQFF
- TRBJ2-6 once TRBV6-2/TRBV6-3 TGTGCCAGCAGTGACCCGACAAGCTCTGGGGCCAACGTCCTGACTTTC CASSDPTSSGANVLTF
TRBD1 TRBJ2-1 many TRBV4-3 TGCGCCAGCAGCCAAGGACAGGGAAACAATGAGCAGTTCTTC CASSQGQGNNEQFF
- TRBJ2-1 - TRBV2 TGTGCCGGAACCCGGGACAATTACAATGAGCAGTTCTTC CAGTRDNYNEQFF
TRBD2 TRBJ2-1 many TRBV5-5 TGTGCCAGCAGCTGGAGGGGACTAGGGAAAAATGAGCAGTTCTTC CASSWRGLGKNEQFF
- TRBJ2-2 few TRBV4-3 TGCGCCAGCAGCCAAGATCCCCCCTCCGTCGTCGACACCGGGGAGCTGTTTTTT CASSQDPPSVVDTGELFF
- TRBJ1-3 - TRBV4-1 TGCGCCATCAGCCAAGAGGCAGGGTCTTACTCTGGAAACACCATATATTTT CAISQEAGSYSGNTIYF
TRBD2 TRBJ2-1 many TRBV5-1 TGCGCCAGCAGCGTACTAGCGCCCTACAATGAGCAGTTCTTC CASSVLAPYNEQFF
- TRBJ1-5 many TRBV5-5 TGTGCCAGCAGCCGAGTACAGGGTAATCAGCCCCAGCATTTT CASSRVQGNQPQHF
- TRBJ2-7 few TRBV30 TGTGCCTGGAGTGTGGGGGGCCTCGGCGAGCAGTACTTC CAWSVGGLGEQYF
- TRBJ2-1 few TRBV7-9 TGTGCCAGCAGTTTGGGCCCGGTTTCTGAGCAGTTCTTC CASSLGPVSEQFF
- TRBJ2-3 many TRBV7-9 TGTGCCAGCAGCTTGGGGGCCACAGATACGCAGTATTTT CASSLGATDTQYF
- TRBJ2-5 - TRBV12-3/TRBV12-4 TGTGCCAGCAGACCTCGGGGCGGCGGAGAGACCCAGTACTTC CASRPRGGGETQYF
TRBD2 TRBJ2-3 many TRBV9 TGTGCCAGCAGCGTTACTAGCGGGGCGGCAGATACGCAGTATTTT CASSVTSGAADTQYF
- TRBJ1-2 - TRBV12-3/TRBV12-4 TGTGCCAGCAGTTTAGCACAGTTTGCTGATGGCTACACCTTC CASSLAQFADGYTF
TRBD1 TRBJ2-2 - TRBV7-3 TGTGCCAGCAGCTTGCAGGGGGCCACCGGGGAGCTGTTTTTT CASSLQGATGELFF
- TRBJ2-3 - TRBV5-1 TGCGCCAGCAGCGGCCCAGGGGATATCTCGTGGGATACGCAGTATTTT CASSGPGDISWDTQYF
- TRBJ1-3 few TRBV23-1 TGCGCCAGCAGTCGCCCCAGGGGAAGAAACACCATATATTTT CASSRPRGRNTIYF
- TRBJ2-3 many TRBV29-1 TGCAGCGTTGGCTCGGAACCGACTACGCAGTATTTT CSVGSEPTTQYF
- TRBJ1-1 many TRBV29-1 TGCAGCGTTGTGTGGATGAACACTGAAGCTTTCTTT CSVVWMNTEAFF
- TRBJ1-1 many TRBV5-4 TGTGCCAGCAGCTTTTTAAGTGAAGCTTTCTTT CASSFLSEAFF
- TRBJ2-7 few TRBV7-9 TGTGCCAGCACCCTCGGATCCTACGAGCAGTACTTC CASTLGSYEQYF
- TRBJ2-2 many TRBV7-9 TGTGCCAGCAGCAACGTGGGGGACACGCGCACCGGGGAGCTGTTTTTT CASSNVGDTRTGELFF
TRBD2 TRBJ2-3 many TRBV7-6 TGTGCCAGCAGCCGAGCGGGACCAGGGAGAAATACGCAGTATTTT CASSRAGPGRNTQYF
TRBD1 TRBJ2-2 many TRBV20-1 TGCAGTGCTGATGGGACAGGGAGTACCGGGGAGCTGTTTTTT CSADGTGSTGELFF
TRBD2 TRBJ2-1 many TRBV29-1 TGCAGCGCCTCCGGGACTAGCGGGGACCCCTACAATGAGCAGTTCTTC CSASGTSGDPYNEQFF
TRBD2 TRBJ2-5 many TRBV7-2 TGTGCCAGCAGCCGGGTTCCAACTAGCGTAGAGACCCAGTACTTC CASSRVPTSVETQYF
TRBD2 TRBJ2-7 many TRBV6-1 TGTGCCAGCAGAGAAGCACTAGCGGGGGGTCGGTACGAGCAGTACTTC CASREALAGGRYEQYF
- TRBJ2-3 - TRBV7-9 TGTGCCAGCAGCCGCGAGTCGTCCCAAGATACGCAGTATTTT CASSRESSQDTQYF
- TRBJ2-5 many TRBV6-5 TGTGCCAGCAGTTACGGGGTCGGGGAAAAAAAAGAGACCCAGTACTTC CASSYGVGEKKETQYF
- TRBJ2-5 - TRBV7-2 TGTGCCAGCAGCTTGGCTATAGGGGACTTAGAAACCCCCTTCGAGACCCAGTACTTC CASSLAIGDLETPFETQYF
- TRBJ2-3 many TRBV11-2 TGTGCCAGCAGCCGTGAATTGACAGGCCGCGCAGATACGCAGTATTTT CASSRELTGRADTQYF
- TRBJ1-5 many TRBV27 TGTGCCAGCAGTTTACGACAAACGGACTTGAACAATCAGCCCCAGCATTTT CASSLRQTDLNNQPQHF
- TRBJ2-2 few TRBV27 TGTGCCAGCAGTCCACGTGGTAGAGCGAACACCGGGGAGCTGTTTTTT CASSPRGRANTGELFF
TRBD1 TRBJ1-1 - TRBV6-2/TRBV6-3 TGTGCCAGCGGAGAGACAGGGGCCAGGGAAGCTTTCTTT CASGETGAREAFF
- TRBJ2-5 few TRBV4-1 TGCGCCAGCAGCCAAGGCGGGACCAGACAAGAGACCCAGTACTTC CASSQGGTRQETQYF
TRBD1 TRBJ2-1 many TRBV24-1 TGTGCCACCAGTGATTTCCGGGACAGTGAGCAGTTCTTC CATSDFRDSEQFF